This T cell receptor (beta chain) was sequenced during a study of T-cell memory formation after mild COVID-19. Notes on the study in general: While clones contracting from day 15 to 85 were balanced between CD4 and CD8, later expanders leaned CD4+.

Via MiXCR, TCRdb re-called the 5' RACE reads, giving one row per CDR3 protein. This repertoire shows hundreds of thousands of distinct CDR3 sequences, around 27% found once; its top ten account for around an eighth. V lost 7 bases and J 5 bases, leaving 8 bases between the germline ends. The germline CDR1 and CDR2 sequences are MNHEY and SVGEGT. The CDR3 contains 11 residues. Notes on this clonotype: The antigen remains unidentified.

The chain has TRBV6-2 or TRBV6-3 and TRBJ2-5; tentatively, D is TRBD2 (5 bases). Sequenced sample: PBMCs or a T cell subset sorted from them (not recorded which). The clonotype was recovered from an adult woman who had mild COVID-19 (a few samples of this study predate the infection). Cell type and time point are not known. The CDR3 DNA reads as TGTGCCAGCACTCGGAGGGAGACCCAGTACTTC. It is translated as CASTRRETQYF.